These T cell receptor beta chains were read from a single sample in a study of CD4 T cells in relation to SARS-CoV-2 and coronaviruses. The repertoire was sequenced with immunoSEQ multiplex PCR; TCRdb's copy has only in-frame clones and lacks some. The sample includes about 64,000 clones, around 93% of them seen just once. Sequenced sample: naive CD4+ T cells from PBMCs. The receptors shown here come from a human donor in good health. CDR3s leave out the opening cysteine and the closing phenylalanine or tryptophan. Clone size is shown for a subset of rows, as once, few, many or a class of expanded clone.

V	size	J	CDR3
TRBV28	.	TRBJ2-4	ASSFTLDRGGLAKNIQY
TRBV28	.	TRBJ1-5	ASSQNQPQH
TRBV25-1	few	TRBJ2-7	ASSEGAFYEQY
TRBV9	.	TRBJ2-4	ASSARRQGEENIQY
TRBV6-6	once	TRBJ1-2	ASRVPRNYGYT
TRBV5-1	.	TRBJ1-6	ASSSTMTRTGTGGSAYNSPLH
TRBV28	.	TRBJ2-7	ASSGEGRPYEQY
TRBV19	.	TRBJ1-1	ASSIRENTEAF
TRBV4-2	.	TRBJ2-1	ASSRGNAGNEQF
TRBV6-5	.	TRBJ2-2	ASSYWTSGELF
TRBV3-1/TRBV3-2	.	TRBJ1-1	ASSRGPNTEAF
TRBV7-9	.	TRBJ2-2	ASSLIQNTGELF
TRBV3-1/TRBV3-2	.	TRBJ1-2	ASSQDTGTQMGYT
TRBV7-9	.	TRBJ2-3	ASSFWQGRDTQY
TRBV7-2	.	TRBJ2-7	ASSKYYEQY
TRBV4-2	.	TRBJ2-7	ASSPASSGRPYEQY
TRBV5-1	.	TRBJ1-4	ASSETGEEKLF
TRBV28	.	TRBJ2-7	ASSLSVPQWEQY
TRBV7-8	few	TRBJ2-2	ASSLHEIGELF
TRBV2	.	TRBJ2-3	ASSDASGRPTSTDTQY
TRBV2	.	TRBJ2-5	ASSVALRRETQY
TRBV7-3	.	TRBJ2-5	ASSPGSVQETQY
TRBV5-4	.	TRBJ2-7	ASWVAGRSYEQY
TRBV27	.	TRBJ2-5	ASSSGLIQETQY
TRBV6-6	.	TRBJ2-3	ASRDRVSSDTQY
TRBV6-5	.	TRBJ2-1	ASSYIAGVGEQF
TRBV5-6	.	TRBJ2-1	ASGEREYINEQF
TRBV5-4	.	TRBJ1-5	ASSPLTDNSNQPQH
TRBV3-1/TRBV3-2	.	TRBJ1-5	ASSQDWTGASNQPQH
TRBV19	.	TRBJ1-2	ASSIGTVAGYT
TRBV19	.	TRBJ2-7	ASSSAGISYEQY
TRBV2	.	TRBJ1-5	ASSEALQGYVKDQPQH
TRBV2	.	TRBJ2-1	ASSSGLSGNEQF
TRBV24-1	.	TRBJ2-1	ATSDLGGSSYNEQF
TRBV5-1	.	TRBJ1-6	ASSLAARTGTRYNSPLH
TRBV30	.	TRBJ2-1	AWSVRLAGRLRRDEQF
TRBV30	.	TRBJ2-1	AWTSSTRTRAYNEQF
TRBV19	once	TRBJ2-1	ASSIGVGQGSYNEQF
TRBV28	.	TRBJ2-2	ASRPPGQGATGELF
TRBV6-2/TRBV6-3	.	TRBJ1-6	ASSTEAGYNNSPLH
TRBV5-1	.	TRBJ1-1	ASSLAGRGEAF
TRBV25-1	.	TRBJ2-5	ASSASSGLAVEETQY
TRBV3-1/TRBV3-2	.	TRBJ1-2	ASSQDQTYGYT
TRBV25-1	.	TRBJ2-5	ASSSLPTSRRETQY
TRBV28	.	TRBJ2-7	ASTRADEQY
TRBV11-2	.	TRBJ2-5	ASSLEQGRKETQY
TRBV18	.	TRBJ2-3	ASSETSGSTDTQY
TRBV20-1	.	TRBJ1-4	SARWGLKLF
TRBV6-5	.	TRBJ2-7	ASSPTDTRGPEQY
TRBV11-3	.	TRBJ2-3	ASSSQGLGTDTQY
TRBV27	.	TRBJ2-7	ASRGTGTGRLPEQY
TRBV5-1	.	TRBJ2-2	ASSFQGGDTGELF
TRBV10-2	.	TRBJ2-7	ASSGGRAGTPNFNRYEQY
TRBV14	once	TRBJ1-1	ASSQQGNTEAF
TRBV5-4	.	TRBJ2-7	ASSLTSGREQY
TRBV11-2	.	TRBJ2-7	ASSSGRTTLGQY
TRBV28	once	TRBJ1-6	ASSSSGAGYNSPLH
TRBV28	.	TRBJ2-5	ASSPGRGAQGETQY
TRBV28	.	TRBJ1-1	ASSLQNTEAF
TRBV6-5	.	TRBJ2-6	ASSFLRGSGANVLT